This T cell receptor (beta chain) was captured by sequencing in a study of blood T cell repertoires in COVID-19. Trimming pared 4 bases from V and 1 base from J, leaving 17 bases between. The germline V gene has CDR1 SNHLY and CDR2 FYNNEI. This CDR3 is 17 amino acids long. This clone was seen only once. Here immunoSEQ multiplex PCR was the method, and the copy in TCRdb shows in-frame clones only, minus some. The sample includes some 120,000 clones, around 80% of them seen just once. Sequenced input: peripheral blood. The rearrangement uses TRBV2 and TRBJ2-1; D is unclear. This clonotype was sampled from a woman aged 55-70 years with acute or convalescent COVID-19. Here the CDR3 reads CASSVQNALLSYNEQFF. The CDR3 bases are TGTGCCAGCAGTGTACAGAATGCCCTTTTATCCTACAATGAGCAGTTCTTC.